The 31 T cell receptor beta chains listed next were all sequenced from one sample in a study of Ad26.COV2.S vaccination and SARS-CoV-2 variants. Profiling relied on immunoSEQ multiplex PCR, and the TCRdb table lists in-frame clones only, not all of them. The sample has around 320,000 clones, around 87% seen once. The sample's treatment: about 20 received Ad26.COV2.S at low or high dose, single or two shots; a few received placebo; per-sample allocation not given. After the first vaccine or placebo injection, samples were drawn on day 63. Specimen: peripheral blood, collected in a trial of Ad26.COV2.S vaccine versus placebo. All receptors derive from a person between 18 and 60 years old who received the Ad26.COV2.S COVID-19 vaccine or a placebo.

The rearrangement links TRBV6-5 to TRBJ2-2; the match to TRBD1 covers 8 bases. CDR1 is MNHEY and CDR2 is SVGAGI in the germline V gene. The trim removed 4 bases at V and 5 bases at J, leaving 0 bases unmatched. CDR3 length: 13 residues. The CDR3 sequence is CASSWDRTGELFF. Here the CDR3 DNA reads TGTGCCAGCAGTTGGGACAGGACCGGGGAGCTGTTTTTT.

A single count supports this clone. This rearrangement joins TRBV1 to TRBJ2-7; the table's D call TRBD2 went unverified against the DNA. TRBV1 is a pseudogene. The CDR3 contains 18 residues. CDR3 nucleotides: TGCACCAGCAGCCAAGATAACCACCGCGGGACTAGTCCTAACGAGCAGTACTTC. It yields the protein CTSSQDNHRGTSPNEQYF.

The CDR3 sequence: CASSKDGRIYQETQYF. The CDR3 nucleotides read TGTGCCAGCAGCAAAGACGGCAGGATCTACCAAGAGACCCAGTACTTC. V and J are TRBV21-1 and TRBJ2-5; no DNA check was done on the table's D call, TRBD1. TRBV21-1 is a listed pseudogene. This CDR3 is 16 amino acids long.

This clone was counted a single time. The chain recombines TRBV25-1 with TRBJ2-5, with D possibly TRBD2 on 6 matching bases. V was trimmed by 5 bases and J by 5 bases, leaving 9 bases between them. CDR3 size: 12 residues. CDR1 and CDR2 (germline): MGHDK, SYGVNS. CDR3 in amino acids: CASSLEGETQYF. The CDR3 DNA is TGTGCCAGCAGTCTGGAGGGGGAGACCCAGTACTTC. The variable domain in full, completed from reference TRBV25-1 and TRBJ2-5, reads EADIYQTPRYLVIGTGKKITLECSQTMGHDKMYWYQQDPGMELHLIHYSYGVNSTEKGDLSSESTVSRIRTEHFPLTLESARPSHTSQYLCASSLEGETQYFGPGTRLLVL.

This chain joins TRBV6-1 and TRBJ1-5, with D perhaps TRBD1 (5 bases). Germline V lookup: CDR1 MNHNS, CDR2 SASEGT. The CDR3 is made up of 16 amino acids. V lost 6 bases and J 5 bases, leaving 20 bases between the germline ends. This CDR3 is CASRERDEDVYQPQHF. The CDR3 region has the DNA TGTGCCAGCAGGGAACGGGACGAGGACGTGTATCAGCCCCAGCATTTT.

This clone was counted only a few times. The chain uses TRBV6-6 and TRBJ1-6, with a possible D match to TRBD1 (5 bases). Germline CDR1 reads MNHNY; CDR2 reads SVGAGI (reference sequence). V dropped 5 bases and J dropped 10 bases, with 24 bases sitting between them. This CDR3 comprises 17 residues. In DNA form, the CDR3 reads TGTGCCAGCAGTCAGTGGGCCAATAACAAAGGGACCTCACCCCTCCACTTT. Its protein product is CASSQWANNKGTSPLHF.

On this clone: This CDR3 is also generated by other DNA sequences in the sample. CDR3 sequence reads: CASSQGQGNQPQHF. CDR3 sequence (DNA): TGTGCCAGCAGCCAAGGACAGGGCAATCAGCCCCAGCATTTT. The chain carries TRBV4-2 and TRBJ1-5; tentative D call: TRBD1 (6 bases). The CDR3 extends over 14 amino acids. CDR1 and CDR2 from the germline V gene are LGHNA and YNFKEQ. The germline V and J ends were trimmed by 1 base and 2 bases, with 6 bases remaining between them.

CDR3 loop: CASGPNWEKETQYF. In DNA form, the CDR3 reads TGTGCTAGTGGCCCTAACTGGGAAAAAGAGACCCAGTACTTC. The chain couples TRBV12-5 to TRBJ2-5; D ambiguous. CDR3 length equals 14 residues. Germline V gene data show CDR1 as LGHNT and CDR2 as FRNRAP. V shed 6 bases and J shed 3 bases, with 14 bases lying between them. The whole variable domain, filled in from reference TRBV12-5 and TRBJ2-5, reads DARVTQTPRHKVTEMGQEVTMRCQPILGHNTVFWYRQTMMQGLELLAYFRNRAPLDDSGMPKDRFSAEMPDATLATLKIQPSEPRDSAVYFCASGPNWEKETQYFGPGTRLLVL.

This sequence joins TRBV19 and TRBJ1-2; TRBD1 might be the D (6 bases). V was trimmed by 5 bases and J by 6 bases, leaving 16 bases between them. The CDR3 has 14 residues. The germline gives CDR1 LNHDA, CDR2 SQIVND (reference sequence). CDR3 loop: CASSQAQGGNGYTF. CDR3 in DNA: TGTGCCAGTAGTCAAGCACAGGGAGGGAATGGCTACACCTTC.

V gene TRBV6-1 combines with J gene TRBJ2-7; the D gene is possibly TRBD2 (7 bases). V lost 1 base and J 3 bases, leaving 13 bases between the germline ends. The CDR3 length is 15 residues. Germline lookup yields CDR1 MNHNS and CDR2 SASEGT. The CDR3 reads CASSEVGGGFYEQYF. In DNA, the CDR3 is TGTGCCAGCAGTGAAGTGGGGGGGGGCTTCTACGAGCAGTACTTC.

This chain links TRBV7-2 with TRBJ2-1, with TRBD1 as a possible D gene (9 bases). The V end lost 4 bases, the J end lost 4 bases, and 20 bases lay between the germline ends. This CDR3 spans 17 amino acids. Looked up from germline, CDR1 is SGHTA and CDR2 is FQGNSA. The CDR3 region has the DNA TGTGCCAGCAGCTCTTCAATAGCGGGACAGGGATACAATGAGCAGTTCTTC. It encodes CASSSSIAGQGYNEQFF.

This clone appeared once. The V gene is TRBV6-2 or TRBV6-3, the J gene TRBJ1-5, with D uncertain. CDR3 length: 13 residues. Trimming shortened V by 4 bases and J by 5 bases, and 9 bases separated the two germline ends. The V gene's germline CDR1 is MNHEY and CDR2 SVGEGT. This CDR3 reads CASSFLFYQPQHF. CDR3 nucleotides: TGTGCCAGCAGTTTCTTATTTTATCAGCCCCAGCATTTT.

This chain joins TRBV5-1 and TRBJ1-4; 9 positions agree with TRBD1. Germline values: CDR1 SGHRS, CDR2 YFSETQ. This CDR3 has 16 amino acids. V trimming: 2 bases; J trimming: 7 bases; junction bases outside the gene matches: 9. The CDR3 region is CASSFGRDRAPEKLFF. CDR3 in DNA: TGCGCCAGCAGCTTCGGCCGGGACAGGGCGCCTGAAAAACTGTTTTTT.

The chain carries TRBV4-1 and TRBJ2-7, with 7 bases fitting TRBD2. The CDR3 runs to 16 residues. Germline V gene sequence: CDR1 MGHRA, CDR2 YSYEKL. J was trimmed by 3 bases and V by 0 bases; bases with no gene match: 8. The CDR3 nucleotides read TGCGCCAGCAGCCAAGATGGGGGGACGGGAGGCTACGAGCAGTACTTC. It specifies CASSQDGGTGGYEQYF.

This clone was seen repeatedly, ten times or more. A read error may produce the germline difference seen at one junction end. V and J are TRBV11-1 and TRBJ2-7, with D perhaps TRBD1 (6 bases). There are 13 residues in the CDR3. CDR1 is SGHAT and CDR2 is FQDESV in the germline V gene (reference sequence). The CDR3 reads CASSPQPEGVRDF. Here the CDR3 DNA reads TGTGCCAGCAGCCCACAACCTGAGGGGGTTAGGGACTTC.

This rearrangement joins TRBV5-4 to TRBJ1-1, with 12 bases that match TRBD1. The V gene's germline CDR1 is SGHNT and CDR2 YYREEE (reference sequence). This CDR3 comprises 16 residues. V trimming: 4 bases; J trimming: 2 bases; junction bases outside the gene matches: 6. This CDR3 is CASSMGQGASNTEAFF. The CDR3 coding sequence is TGTGCCAGCAGCATGGGACAGGGGGCTTCTAACACTGAAGCTTTCTTT. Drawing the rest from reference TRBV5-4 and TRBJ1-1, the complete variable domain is ETGVTQSPTHLIKTRGQQVTLRCSSQSGHNTVSWYQQALGQGPQFIFQYYREEENGRGNFPPRFSGLQFPNYSSELNVNALELDDSALYLCASSMGQGASNTEAFFGQGTRLTVV.

In nucleotides, the CDR3 is TGTGCCAGCAGTCCTGTACCCCTAATACGACAGGGGGCGGGTCAGCCCCAGCATTTT. It is translated as CASSPVPLIRQGAGQPQHF. This rearrangement joins TRBV6-6 to TRBJ1-5; 10 bases match TRBD1. CDR3 length: 19 residues. CDR1 and CDR2 (germline): MNHNY, SVGAGI (reference sequence). V was clipped by 5 bases and J by 6 bases; unmatched bases: 19.

The CDR3 is CASSRLTGASYEQYF. The CDR3 nucleotides are TGTGCCAGCAGTCGTCTGACAGGGGCCTCCTACGAGCAGTACTTC. This chain joins TRBV28 and TRBJ2-7; 8 bases map to TRBD1. Unmatched junction bases numbered 6, after V lost 5 bases and J lost 0 bases. The CDR3 covers 15 residues. Germline values: CDR1 MDHEN, CDR2 SYDVKM.

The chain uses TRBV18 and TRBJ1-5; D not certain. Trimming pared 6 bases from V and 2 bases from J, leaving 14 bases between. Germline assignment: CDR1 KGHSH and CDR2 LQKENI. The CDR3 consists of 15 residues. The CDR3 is CASSTGIHGNQPQHF. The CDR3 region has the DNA TGTGCCAGCTCCACGGGTATCCATGGCAATCAGCCCCAGCATTTT.

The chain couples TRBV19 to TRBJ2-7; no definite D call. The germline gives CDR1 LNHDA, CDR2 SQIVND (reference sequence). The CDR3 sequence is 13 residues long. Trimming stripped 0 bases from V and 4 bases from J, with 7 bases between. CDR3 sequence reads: CASSIDTTYEQYF. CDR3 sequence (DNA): TGTGCCAGTAGTATAGATACAACTTACGAGCAGTACTTC.

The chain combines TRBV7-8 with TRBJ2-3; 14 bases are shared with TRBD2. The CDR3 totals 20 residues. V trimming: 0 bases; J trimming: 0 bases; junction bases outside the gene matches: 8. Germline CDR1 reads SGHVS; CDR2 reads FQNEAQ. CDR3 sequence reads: CASSLATSGGVLFSTDTQYF. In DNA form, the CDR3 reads TGTGCCAGCAGCTTAGCGACTAGCGGGGGGGTTCTATTTAGCACAGATACGCAGTATTTT.

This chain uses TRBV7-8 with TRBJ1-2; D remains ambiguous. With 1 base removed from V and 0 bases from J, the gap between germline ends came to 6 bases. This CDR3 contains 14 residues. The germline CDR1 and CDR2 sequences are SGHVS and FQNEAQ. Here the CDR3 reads CASSLGRANYGYTF. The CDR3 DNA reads TGTGCCAGCAGCTTAGGGAGGGCTAACTATGGCTACACCTTC.

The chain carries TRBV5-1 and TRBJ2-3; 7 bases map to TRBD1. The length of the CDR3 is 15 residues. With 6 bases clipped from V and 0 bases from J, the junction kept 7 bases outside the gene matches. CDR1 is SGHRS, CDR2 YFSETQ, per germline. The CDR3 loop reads CASTIDRVSTDTQYF. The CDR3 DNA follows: TGCGCCAGCACGATCGACAGGGTTAGCACAGATACGCAGTATTTT. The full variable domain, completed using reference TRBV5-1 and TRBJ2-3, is KAGVTQTPRYLIKTRGQQVTLSCSPISGHRSVSWYQQTPGQGLQFLFEYFSETQRNKGNFPGRFSGRQFSNSRSEMNVSTLELGDSALYLCASTIDRVSTDTQYFGPGTRLTVL.

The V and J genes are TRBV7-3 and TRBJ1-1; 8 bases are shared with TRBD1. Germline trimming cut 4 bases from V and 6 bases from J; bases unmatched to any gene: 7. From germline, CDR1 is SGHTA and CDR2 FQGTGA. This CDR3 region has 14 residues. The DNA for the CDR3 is TGTGCCAGCAGCTCCCGACAGGGGAGCTCTGAAGCTTTCTTT. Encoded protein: CASSSRQGSSEAFF.

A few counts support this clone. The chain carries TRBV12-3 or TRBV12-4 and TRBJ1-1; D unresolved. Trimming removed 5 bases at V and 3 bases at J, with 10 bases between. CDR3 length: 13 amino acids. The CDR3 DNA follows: TGTGCCAGCAGTCCAGTACAGTACACTGAAGCTTTCTTT. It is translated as CASSPVQYTEAFF.

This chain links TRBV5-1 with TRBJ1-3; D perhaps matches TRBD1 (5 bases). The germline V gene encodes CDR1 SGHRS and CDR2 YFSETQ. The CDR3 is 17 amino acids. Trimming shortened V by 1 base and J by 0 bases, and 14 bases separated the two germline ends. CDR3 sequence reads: CASSLFGGTDSGNTIYF. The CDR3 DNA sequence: TGCGCCAGCAGCTTGTTTGGGGGGACGGACTCTGGAAACACCATATATTTT.

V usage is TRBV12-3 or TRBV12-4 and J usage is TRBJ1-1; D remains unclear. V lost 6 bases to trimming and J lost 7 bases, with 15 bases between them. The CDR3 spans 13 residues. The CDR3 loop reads CASRRGPSGEAFF. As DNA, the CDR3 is TGTGCCAGCAGGAGAGGACCGAGTGGTGAAGCTTTCTTT.

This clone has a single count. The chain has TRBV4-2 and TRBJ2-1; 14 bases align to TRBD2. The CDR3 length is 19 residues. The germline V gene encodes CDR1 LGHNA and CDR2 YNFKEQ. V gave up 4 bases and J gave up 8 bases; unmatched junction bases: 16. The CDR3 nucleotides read TGTGCCAGCAGCCCCGTGAGACTAGCGGGGGGGAATGCCGGGGATGAGCAGTTCTTC. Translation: CASSPVRLAGGNAGDEQFF.

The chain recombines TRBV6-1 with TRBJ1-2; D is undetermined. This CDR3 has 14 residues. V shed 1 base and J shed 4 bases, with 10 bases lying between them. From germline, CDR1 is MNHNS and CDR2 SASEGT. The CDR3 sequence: CASSEEPSFYGYTF. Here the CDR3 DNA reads TGTGCCAGCAGTGAAGAACCTTCATTCTATGGCTACACCTTC.

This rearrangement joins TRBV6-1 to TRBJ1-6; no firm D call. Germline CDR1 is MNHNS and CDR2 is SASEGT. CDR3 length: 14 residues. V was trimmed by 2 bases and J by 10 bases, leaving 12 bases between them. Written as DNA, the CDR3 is TGTGCCAGCAGTGAATCGAACTACCCCTCACCCCTCCACTTT. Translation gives CASSESNYPSPLHF.

CDR3 sequence reads: CASSVEAGTPQETQYF. In DNA form, the CDR3 reads TGTGCCAGCAGCGTAGAGGCTGGGACACCCCAAGAGACCCAGTACTTC. V and J are TRBV9 and TRBJ2-5; tentatively, D is TRBD1 (6 bases). V was shortened by 0 bases and J by 1 base, with 13 bases between the two germline ends. Germline-derived CDR1 and CDR2 are SGDLS and YYNGEE. The CDR3 is 16 residues long.